A single sample gave rise to the 18 T cell receptor beta chains below, sequenced in a study of blood T cell repertoires in COVID-19. This table comes from immunoSEQ multiplex PCR, and its TCRdb copy is limited to in-frame clones, with some not included. The table lists some 130,000 clones, about 70% of them singletons. Specimen: peripheral blood. These receptors all stem from a woman aged 65 to 85 with acute or convalescent COVID-19.

The rearrangement uses TRBV7-2 and TRBJ2-7; 15 positions agree with TRBD2. The CDR3 totals 18 residues. After removal of 4 bases from V and 0 bases from J, the junction contained 7 bases not matched to a gene. Germline V gene lookup returns CDR1 SGHTA and CDR2 FQGNSA. CDR3 in amino acids: CASSWGLAGGRSSYEQYF. CDR3 sequence (DNA): TGTGCCAGCAGCTGGGGACTAGCGGGAGGAAGGAGCTCCTACGAGCAGTACTTC.

The chain has TRBV5-4 and TRBJ1-1, with 7 bases fitting TRBD1. V was pared by 1 base and J by 4 bases, with 4 bases of the junction left unmatched. This CDR3 spans 14 amino acids. Germline-derived CDR1 and CDR2 are SGHNT and YYREEE (reference sequence). CDR3 DNA: TGTGCCAGCAGCTTGCCAGGGGGGTTCACTGAAGCTTTCTTT. Translating it yields CASSLPGGFTEAFF.

This chain uses TRBV4-1 with TRBJ2-7, with D possibly TRBD1 on 6 matching bases. Germline CDR1 is MGHRA and CDR2 is YSYEKL. The length of the CDR3 is 14 residues. Trimming cost V 2 bases and J 1 base, with 9 bases left between them. The CDR3 DNA follows: TGCGCCAGCAGCCAAACTGACAGGTCCTACGAGCAGTACTTC. The encoded protein is CASSQTDRSYEQYF.

This clone was seen a few times. DNA for the CDR3: TGTGCCAGCAGCGTCGACACCCAAGAGACCCAGTACTTC. Translation: CASSVDTQETQYF. V is TRBV5-6 and J is TRBJ2-5; D is unclear. The V gene's germline CDR1 is SGHDT and CDR2 YYEEEE. The CDR3 extends over 13 amino acids. Trimming took off 4 bases at V and 1 base at J, with 8 bases between the two ends. Together with reference TRBV5-6 and TRBJ2-5, the CDR3 gives the full variable domain: DAGVTQSPTHLIKTRGQQVTLRCSPKSGHDTVSWYQQALGQGPQFIFQYYEEEERQRGNFPDRFSGHQFPNYSSELNVNALLLGDSALYLCASSVDTQETQYFGPGTRLLVL.

V and J are TRBV7-8 and TRBJ2-1; D may match TRBD1 or TRBD2 (5 bases each). Between the trimmed V and J ends, which lost 5 bases and 2 bases, there was a span of 13 bases. Per germline, CDR1 SGHVS and CDR2 FQNEAQ. The CDR3 is 15 residues long. This CDR3 is CASSREGWAYNEQFF. Written as DNA, the CDR3 is TGTGCCAGCAGCCGAGAGGGGTGGGCCTACAATGAGCAGTTCTTC.

This clone was recorded only once. The rearrangement uses TRBV7-2 and TRBJ2-3, with 8 bases lining up with TRBD1. Trimming at V came to 6 bases and at J to 5 bases, leaving 4 bases not matched to a gene. The CDR3 spans 13 residues. Germline CDR1 reads SGHTA; CDR2 reads FQGNSA. CDR3: CASRTGVLDTQYF. The CDR3 DNA follows: TGTGCCAGCAGGACAGGGGTCCTAGATACGCAGTATTTT.

This rearrangement joins TRBV2 to TRBJ2-2; 7 nucleotides match TRBD2. Germline V gene data show CDR1 as SNHLY and CDR2 as FYNNEI. The CDR3 sequence is 16 residues long. J was trimmed by 5 bases and V by 4 bases; bases with no gene match: 10. CDR3 nucleotides: TGTGCCAGCAGTGGTGAGGGAGGGAGTAGAACCGGGGAGCTGTTTTTT. This sequence encodes CASSGEGGSRTGELFF.

This chain connects TRBV4-1 to TRBJ2-1, with 13 bases identical to TRBD2. In germline, CDR1 is MGHRA, CDR2 YSYEKL. The CDR3 contains 18 residues. V was pared by 1 base and J by 5 bases, with 8 bases of the junction left unmatched. Here the CDR3 DNA reads TGCGCCAGCAGCCAAGGGGATCCCGGACTAGCGGGAGACAATGAGCAGTTCTTC. Protein sequence: CASSQGDPGLAGDNEQFF.

V is TRBV6-2 or TRBV6-3 and J is TRBJ1-2; D is unresolved. Trimming left V 4 bases short and J 10 bases short, with 13 bases between. There are 12 residues in the CDR3. Per germline, CDR1 MNHEY and CDR2 SVGEGT. Here the CDR3 reads CASSLSTEDYTF. CDR3 DNA sequence: TGTGCCAGCAGTTTATCCACCGAGGACTACACCTTC.

V gene TRBV18 combines with J gene TRBJ2-3; perhaps TRBD1 as D (5 bases). This CDR3 contains 15 residues. The germline CDR1 and CDR2 sequences are KGHSH and LQKENI. Trimming left V 1 base short and J 3 bases short, with 11 bases between. In DNA, the CDR3 is TGTGCCAGCTCACCACAGGGGTCGATAACAGATACGCAGTATTTT. Its translation: CASSPQGSITDTQYF.

The count of this clone is one. This chain links TRBV5-5 with TRBJ2-3; D ambiguous. CDR1 SGHKS and CDR2 YYEKEE come from the germline V gene (reference sequence). V was clipped by 0 bases and J by 0 bases, with 5 bases between them. The CDR3 has 14 residues. DNA for the CDR3: TGTGCCAGCAGCTTGGCCAGTAGCACAGATACGCAGTATTTT. Translation gives CASSLASSTDTQYF. The entire variable domain, with the rest obtained from reference TRBV5-5 and TRBJ2-3, is as follows: DAGVTQSPTHLIKTRGQQVTLRCSPISGHKSVSWYQQVLGQGPQFIFQYYEKEERGRGNFPDRFSARQFPNYSSELNVNALLLGDSALYLCASSLASSTDTQYFGPGTRLTVL.

This chain links TRBV5-1 with TRBJ1-2, with D uncertain. The CDR3 consists of 12 residues. Trimming removed 2 bases at V and 4 bases at J, with 6 bases between. Germline CDR1 and CDR2: SGHRS and YFSETQ. The CDR3 is CASSLRGYGYTF. DNA for the CDR3: TGCGCCAGCAGCTTACGAGGCTATGGCTACACCTTC.

This rearrangement joins TRBV5-6 to TRBJ1-2, with a tentative D call TRBD1 (6 bases). Per the germline V gene, CDR1 is SGHDT and CDR2 is YYEEEE. The CDR3 is made up of 14 amino acids. Trimming stripped 0 bases from V and 7 bases from J, with 13 bases between. CDR3 amino acids: CASSLGQGTGGYTF. The CDR3 DNA sequence: TGTGCCAGCAGCTTGGGCCAGGGGACGGGTGGCTACACCTTC.

V usage is TRBV21-1 and J usage is TRBJ2-1; the D call TRBD2 from the table was never checked on the DNA. TRBV21-1 has pseudogene status. The length of the CDR3 is 18 residues. CDR3 loop: CASSKGLAGRTSYNEQFF. CDR3 sequence (DNA): TGTGCCAGCAGCAAGGGCCTAGCGGGACGCACCTCCTACAATGAGCAGTTCTTC.

The chain links TRBV6-1 to TRBJ1-1; TRBD1 might be the D (6 bases). CDR3 size: 14 residues. Trimming removed 3 bases at V and 5 bases at J, with 13 bases between. The germline V gene has CDR1 MNHNS and CDR2 SASEGT. CDR3 coding DNA: TGTGCCAGCAGTGACAGGGGCTCGCGAACTGAAGCTTTCTTT. Encoded protein: CASSDRGSRTEAFF.

The rearrangement joins TRBV21-1 to TRBJ2-7; the table assigns TRBD1, which was not confirmed against the DNA. TRBV21-1 is termed a pseudogene. The CDR3 has 15 amino acids. The DNA for the CDR3 is TGTGCCAGCAGCATAAATGGGGCGAGCTCCTACGAGCAGTACTTC. Amino acid sequence: CASSINGASSYEQYF.

The chain couples TRBV5-1 to TRBJ1-4; 8 positions agree with TRBD1. This CDR3 has 17 amino acids. V lost 5 bases and J lost 1; bases outside the gene matches: 10. Germline-derived CDR1 and CDR2 are SGHRS and YFSETQ. In nucleotides, the CDR3 is TGCGCCAGCAGTCCGGCAGGGGGCCATGGAACTAATGAAAAACTGTTTTTT. It specifies CASSPAGGHGTNEKLFF.

The rearrangement uses TRBV4-1 and TRBJ2-5; 7 bases fit TRBD1. The length of the CDR3 is 16 residues. Losses at the gene ends were 0 bases for V and 2 bases for J; bases not matched to a gene: 6. Germline loops: CDR1 MGHRA, CDR2 YSYEKL. As DNA, the CDR3 is TGCGCCAGCAGCCAAGATTCCGGGACAGTACAAGAGACCCAGTACTTC. Amino acid sequence: CASSQDSGTVQETQYF.